Listed below are T cell receptor beta chains from one sample, sequenced in a study of blood T cell repertoires in COVID-19. The data were produced by immunoSEQ multiplex PCR, yet TCRdb's version contains in-frame clones alone and is incomplete. Among 250,000 to 300,000 clones listed, 86% were seen once. Sequencing used peripheral blood. The source is a woman aged 70-85 years with COVID-19, enrolled during active disease. The CDR3 runs from the conserved cysteine through the conserved F or W. A D gene is named only where the DNA matches it firmly. Where a row states a size, it is once, few, many or the class of an expanded clone; other rows omit it.

TRBJ2-7 | TRBD2 | - | TRBV4-3 | CASSQDLAGSPYEQYF | TGCGCCAGCAGCCAAGACCTAGCGGGGTCCCCCTACGAGCAGTACTTC
TRBJ2-2 | TRBD2 | - | TRBV30 | CAWSAQTSGGAFFPAGELFF | TGTGCCTGGAGTGCCCAAACTAGCGGGGGGGCTTTTTTCCCCGCCGGGGAGCTGTTTTTT
TRBJ1-3 | - | once | TRBV7-2 | CASSSYRVGNTIYF | TGTGCCAGCAGCTCTTACAGGGTTGGAAACACCATATATTTT
TRBJ2-5 | - | - | TRBV19 | CASSMSLQETQYF | TGTGCCAGTAGTATGTCCTTACAAGAGACCCAGTACTTC
TRBJ2-1 | TRBD2 | - | TRBV27 | CASSDSSGGARNEQFF | TGTGCCAGCAGTGATTCTAGCGGGGGGGCCAGAAATGAGCAGTTCTTC
TRBJ2-3 | TRBD2 | - | TRBV24-1 | CATSSGLAEITDTQYF | TGTGCCACCAGCTCGGGGCTAGCGGAAATCACAGATACGCAGTATTTT
TRBJ2-4 | - | - | TRBV7-2 | CASSLPGGGNIQYF | TGTGCCAGCAGCTTACCCGGAGGCGGGAACATTCAGTACTTC
TRBJ1-5 | TRBD1 | - | TRBV7-2 | CASSPRTGSNQPQHF | TGTGCCAGCAGCCCCCGGACAGGGAGCAATCAGCCCCAGCATTTT
TRBJ2-7 | - | - | TRBV29-1 | CSVADTAYEQYF | TGCAGCGTTGCGGACACCGCCTACGAGCAGTACTTC
TRBJ1-4 | TRBD1 | - | TRBV5-1 | CATRTGTGGPTNEKLFF | TGCGCCACCCGGACGGGGACAGGGGGCCCAACTAATGAAAAACTGTTTTTT
TRBJ1-1 | - | - | TRBV5-1 | CASRAGADTEAFF | TGCGCCAGCAGAGCGGGGGCTGACACTGAAGCTTTCTTT
TRBJ1-3 | TRBD1 | few | TRBV9 | CASSARDRLNTIYF | TGTGCCAGCAGCGCGCGGGACAGACTAAACACCATATATTTT
TRBJ2-1 | TRBD1 | - | TRBV5-4 | CASRRDRAVNEQFF | TGTGCCAGCAGAAGGGACAGGGCAGTTAATGAGCAGTTCTTC
TRBJ1-1 | TRBD1 | - | TRBV6-5 | CASSMDRGGTEAFF | TGTGCCAGCAGTATGGACAGGGGAGGAACTGAAGCTTTCTTT
TRBJ1-2 | - | - | TRBV21-1 | CASSKASEGQGRYTF | TGTGCCAGCAGCAAAGCTTCAGAGGGACAGGGAAGATACACCTTC
TRBJ1-1 | - | - | TRBV5-1 | CASSLGEGSAEAFF | TGCGCCAGCAGCTTGGGGGAGGGGAGCGCTGAAGCTTTCTTT
TRBJ2-1 | TRBD2 | - | TRBV5-1 | CASSEIAGGSNEQFF | TGCGCCAGCAGCGAAATAGCGGGGGGTTCCAATGAGCAGTTCTTC
TRBJ2-3 | TRBD2 | once | TRBV28 | CASSTPGGFTDTQYF | TGTGCCAGCAGTACCCCCGGGGGGTTCACAGATACGCAGTATTTT
TRBJ1-4 | - | - | TRBV4-1 | CASSHAGLTNEKLFF | TGCGCCAGCAGCCATGCAGGCTTGACTAATGAAAAACTGTTTTTT
TRBJ2-2 | TRBD2 | - | TRBV4-3 | CASSRTSGDPGELFF | TGCGCCAGCAGCCGGACTAGCGGGGATCCCGGGGAGCTGTTTTTT
TRBJ1-1 | TRBD1 | - | TRBV15 | CATSRDRQGNEAFF | TGTGCCACCAGCAGAGACCGACAGGGCAATGAAGCTTTCTTT
TRBJ2-7 | TRBD2 | - | TRBV29-1 | CSASGGERSSSYEQYF | TGCAGCGCTTCGGGGGGGGAGCGGTCAAGCTCCTACGAGCAGTACTTC
TRBJ2-1 | - | - | TRBV5-6 | CASSLALGGWYNEQFF | TGTGCCAGCAGCTTGGCCTTGGGGGGTTGGTACAATGAGCAGTTCTTC
TRBJ2-3 | TRBD2 | - | TRBV2 | CASIRTSGADTQYF | TGTGCCAGCATCCGGACTAGCGGGGCGGATACGCAGTATTTT
TRBJ1-2 | - | - | TRBV28 | CASSFEVVRSYGYTF | TGTGCCAGCAGTTTCGAGGTAGTCCGAAGCTATGGCTACACCTTC
TRBJ2-7 | - | - | TRBV5-1 | CASSLAGTDPYEQYF | TGCGCCAGCAGCTTGGCCGGGACTGACCCCTACGAGCAGTACTTC
TRBJ1-2 | - | - | TRBV5-1 | CAIFNQNGYTF | TGCGCCATCTTTAACCAGAATGGCTACACCTTC
TRBJ1-2 | - | - | TRBV30 | CAWSVLQGGYTF | TGTGCCTGGAGTGTACTGCAGGGTGGCTACACCTTC
TRBJ1-6 | - | - | TRBV4-1 | CASSQVGGNRPRHF | TGCGCCAGCAGCCAAGTCGGGGGTAACAGACCACGGCACTTT
TRBJ2-1 | - | - | TRBV5-6 | CASSLGGVEQFF | TGTGCCAGCAGCTTGGGTGGAGTTGAGCAGTTCTTC
TRBJ1-4 | - | - | TRBV7-9 | CASSLAFGGQRANEKLFF | TGTGCCAGCAGCTTAGCGTTCGGGGGGCAGCGGGCTAATGAAAAACTGTTTTTT
TRBJ2-5 | - | - | TRBV18 | CASSPIPMDARKGLFQETQYF | TGTGCCAGCTCACCAATCCCCATGGACGCCCGAAAAGGACTATTCCAAGAGACCCAGTACTTC
TRBJ2-3 | - | - | TRBV6-4 | CASSDFAGDTQYF | TGTGCCAGCAGTGACTTCGCAGGCGATACGCAGTATTTT
TRBJ2-5 | TRBD2 | once | TRBV6-1 | CASSELAGGWYQETQYF | TGTGCCAGCAGTGAACTAGCGGGGGGGTGGTACCAAGAGACCCAGTACTTC
TRBJ1-2 | - | once | TRBV9 | CASSVGDYYGYTF | TGTGCCAGCAGCGTCGGGGATTACTATGGCTACACCTTC
TRBJ1-2 | TRBD1 | few | TRBV11-2 | CASSLAFGQGHGYTF | TGTGCCAGCAGCTTAGCCTTCGGACAGGGCCACGGCTACACCTTC
TRBJ1-2 | TRBD1 | - | TRBV5-6 | CASSVGTAHYGYTF | TGTGCCAGCAGCGTCGGGACAGCACACTATGGCTACACCTTC
TRBJ2-2 | - | - | TRBV7-9 | CASSLPASGWTGELFF | TGTGCCAGCAGCTTACCTGCATCAGGGTGGACCGGGGAGCTGTTTTTT
TRBJ1-5 | - | - | TRBV27 | CASRAGSNQPQHF | TGTGCCAGCAGGGCAGGGAGCAATCAGCCCCAGCATTTT
TRBJ1-1 | - | - | TRBV24-1 | CATSDSDKNTEAFF | TGTGCCACCAGTGATTCCGACAAGAACACTGAAGCTTTCTTT
TRBJ2-2 | TRBD2 | - | TRBV7-2 | CASSLVSGGATGELFF | TGTGCCAGCAGCTTAGTCAGCGGGGGGGCTACCGGGGAGCTGTTTTTT
TRBJ2-3 | - | - | TRBV5-1 | CASSLDGAGDTQYF | TGCGCCAGCAGCTTGGACGGGGCGGGGGATACGCAGTATTTT